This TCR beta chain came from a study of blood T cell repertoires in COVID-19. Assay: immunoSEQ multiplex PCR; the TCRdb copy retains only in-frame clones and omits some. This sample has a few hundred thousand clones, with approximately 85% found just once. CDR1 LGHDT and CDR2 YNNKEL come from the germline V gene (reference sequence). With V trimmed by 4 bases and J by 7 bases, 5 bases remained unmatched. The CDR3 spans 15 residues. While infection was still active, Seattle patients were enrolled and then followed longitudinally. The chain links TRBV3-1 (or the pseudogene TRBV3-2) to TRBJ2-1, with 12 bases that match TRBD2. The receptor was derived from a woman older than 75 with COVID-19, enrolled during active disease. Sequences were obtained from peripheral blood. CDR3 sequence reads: CASSPLAGGFNEQFF. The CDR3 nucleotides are TGTGCCAGCAGCCCACTAGCGGGAGGTTTTAATGAGCAGTTCTTC.